This record covers a single TCR beta chain. Its antigen is undetermined. This sample was included in a study of immune evolution from preneoplasia to lung adenocarcinoma. Study-wide context: HLA loss of heterozygosity: around 6.5% AIS, about 14% MIA, over 25% ADC, none AAH.

CDR3 size: 13 residues. Germline V gives CDR1 ENHRY, CDR2 SYGVKD. V lost 0 bases to trimming and J lost 7 bases, with 9 bases between them. Study-level points and caveats: Top clone share appeared to fall from AAH through AIS, MIA, adenocarcinoma. Clonality was highest in normal lung, lower in later-stage lesions apparently.

Assay: immunoSEQ multiplex PCR; the TCRdb copy retains only in-frame clones and omits some. The sample records 9,500 to 10,000 clones, approximately 79% being singletons. The gene calls are TRBV10-3 and TRBJ1-1, with no clear D. The sequence came from an older person with lung adenocarcinoma. The sequencing sample was made of FFPE lung adenocarcinoma in situ tissue. CDR3 amino acids: CAISESVEDEAFF. The CDR3, as DNA: TGTGCCATCAGTGAGTCCGTGGAGGATGAAGCTTTCTTT.